One sample yielded the 24 T cell receptor beta chains listed below, sequenced in a study of blood T cells in healthy people across ages. A second PCR, run for roughly 7 to 12 cycles, used a sample-barcoded 5' primer plus a J-beta primer mix. TCRdb ran MiXCR on the 5' RACE reads and lists one entry per CDR3 protein. The sample carries 380,000 or so distinct CDR3 sequences, 50% to 60% recorded once. The sequencing input was blood. Every receptor here comes from a man in his 60s in good health.

This clonotype was observed a handful of times. The chain joins TRBV21-1 to TRBJ2-1; the D call in the table, TRBD2, was not verified against the DNA. TRBV21-1 is a documented pseudogene. The CDR3 runs 19 residues. The CDR3 bases are TGTGCCAGCAGCAGATGGGGTATGTCGAGCGGGGGGGCCTACAATGAGCAGTTCTTC. It translates to CASSRWGMSSGGAYNEQFF.

The CDR3 coding sequence is TGTGCCAGCAGTGACGAGGGTTCGCATGGCTACACCTTC. Protein sequence: CASSDEGSHGYTF. The chain uses TRBV6-5 and TRBJ1-2, with D hard to call. CDR3 length: 13 residues. The V end lost 5 bases, the J end lost 6 bases, and 13 bases lay between the germline ends. Germline V gives CDR1 MNHEY, CDR2 SVGAGI.

The J gene is TRBJ1-4, the V gene TRBV29-1, with a weak D call TRBD1 (6 bases). CDR1 is SQVTM and CDR2 is ANQGSEA in the germline V gene. The ends were cut back, 6 bases at V and 0 bases at J, with 14 bases in the middle. This CDR3 is 15 amino acids long. The CDR3 DNA is TGCAGCGTGGGCTGGACAGATGCAACTAATGAAAAACTGTTTTTT. It encodes CSVGWTDATNEKLFF.

In nucleotides, the CDR3 is TGTGCCAGCAGTTACGGGTACAGGGTCGACGAGCAGTACTTC. The encoded protein is CASSYGYRVDEQYF. The chain uses TRBV6-2 or TRBV6-3 and TRBJ2-7; the D gene is possibly TRBD1 (6 bases). Germline values: CDR1 MNHEY, CDR2 SVGEGT. V shed 2 bases and J shed 5 bases, with 13 bases lying between them. The length of the CDR3 is 14 residues.

To note about this clonotype: The junction differs from germline at one of its ends, possibly a read error. The rearrangement links TRBV7-8 to TRBJ2-5, with D possibly being TRBD2 (5 bases). Per the germline V gene, CDR1 is SGHVS and CDR2 is FQNEAQ. CDR3 length: 16 amino acids. The CDR3 here is CASSLEASRHQETQYF. The CDR3 nucleotides read TGTGCCAGCAGCTTAGAGGCTAGCAGGCACCAGGAGACCCAGTACTTC.

This chain joins TRBV30 and TRBJ2-5; 8 bases fit TRBD1. V shed 4 bases, J shed 1 base, and the junction held 8 bases outside the gene matches. This CDR3 spans 15 amino acids. Germline V gene sequence: CDR1 GTSNPN, CDR2 SVGIG (reference sequence). In DNA, the CDR3 is TGTGCCTGGAATCCCCCGGGACAGGCCCAAGAGACCCAGTACTTC. It is translated as CAWNPPGQAQETQYF.

The chain links TRBV4-3 to TRBJ2-7, with D possibly TRBD2 on 6 matching bases. The CDR3 contains 15 residues. The V end lost 0 bases, the J end lost 2 bases, and 11 bases lay between the germline ends. The germline gives CDR1 LGHNA, CDR2 YSLEER. This CDR3 is CASSQDGSGAYEQYF. CDR3 nucleotides: TGCGCCAGCAGCCAAGACGGCTCGGGGGCCTACGAGCAGTACTTC.

This clonotype was seen a handful of times. CDR3 in amino acids: CASSLGGFPYEQYF. The CDR3 DNA reads as TGTGCCAGCAGCTTAGGTGGTTTTCCCTACGAGCAGTACTTC. V and J are TRBV5-6 and TRBJ2-7; D unclear. Trimming removed 2 bases at V and 2 bases at J, with 11 bases between. This CDR3 region has 14 residues. The germline V gene has CDR1 SGHDT and CDR2 YYEEEE.

This clonotype was counted only a few times. The J gene is TRBJ2-4, the V gene TRBV28; perhaps TRBD1 as D (6 bases). The CDR3 has 14 amino acids. The germline gives CDR1 MDHEN, CDR2 SYDVKM. Trimming took 4 bases from V and 3 from J, leaving 10 bases between them. The CDR3 coding sequence is TGTGCCAGCAGTTCGCAGGGGCTCAAAAACATTCAGTACTTC. Amino acids: CASSSQGLKNIQYF.

V gene TRBV28 combines with J gene TRBJ1-1; 10 positions match TRBD1. The V and J ends lost 2 bases and 4 bases, in that order; junction bases with no gene match: 4. CDR1 and CDR2 (germline): MDHEN, SYDVKM. CDR3 length equals 15 residues. In DNA, the CDR3 is TGTGCCAGCAGTTTAGGGACAGGGGCGTTCACTGAAGCTTTCTTT. This codes for CASSLGTGAFTEAFF.

The chain joins TRBV29-1 to TRBJ2-7; a possible D gene is TRBD1 (6 bases). The CDR3 extends over 14 amino acids. V was pared by 0 bases and J by 3 bases, with 12 bases between. Germline V lookup: CDR1 SQVTM, CDR2 ANQGSEA. The CDR3 DNA reads as TGCAGCGTTGAAGATCCTACAGGGTACTACGAGCAGTACTTC. Translated, it gives CSVEDPTGYYEQYF.

This clonotype turned up a few times. V and J are TRBV4-2 and TRBJ1-4; D is uncertain. V was cut by 3 bases and J by 4 bases, with 12 bases left in between. There are 15 residues in the CDR3. The germline V gene has CDR1 LGHNA and CDR2 YNFKEQ. The CDR3 here is CASSHKFGDNEKLFF. CDR3 coding DNA: TGTGCCAGCAGCCACAAATTCGGGGATAATGAAAAACTGTTTTTT.

This clonotype appeared a single time. This chain joins TRBV10-2 and TRBJ1-1, with 11 bases that match TRBD1. The germline V gene has CDR1 WSHSY and CDR2 SAAADI. The trim removed 10 bases at V and 4 bases at J, leaving 2 bases unmatched. This CDR3 region has 12 residues. DNA for the CDR3: TGCGCCACCGGGACAGGGGGCACTGAAGCTTTCTTT. Protein product: CATGTGGTEAFF.

The V and J genes are TRBV7-9 and TRBJ1-2; D is undetermined. Germline V gene sequence: CDR1 SEHNR, CDR2 FQNEAQ (reference sequence). The CDR3 totals 14 residues. V was shortened by 2 bases and J by 3 bases, with 10 bases between the two germline ends. CDR3 DNA sequence: TGTGCCAGCAGCTTAAATAGGATCCACTATGGCTACACCTTC. It specifies CASSLNRIHYGYTF.

As regards this clonotype: A junction boundary mismatches the germline segment, possibly from a read error. CDR3 DNA sequence: TGTACCAGCAGCCAAGATCTTGGGCAGCACTATGGCTACACCTTC. It is translated as CTSSQDLGQHYGYTF. J is TRBJ1-2 and V is TRBV4-2, with D uncertain. The length of the CDR3 is 15 residues. The germline V gene encodes CDR1 LGHNA and CDR2 YNFKEQ.

In its sample, this clonotype was seen many times. CDR3 sequence reads: CSARAGGTQPQHF. In DNA form, the CDR3 reads TGCAGTGCTAGGGCGGGGGGCACTCAGCCCCAGCATTTT. V gene TRBV20-1 combines with J gene TRBJ1-5; perhaps TRBD1 as D (6 bases). There are 13 residues in the CDR3. Germline V CDR1 and CDR2: DFQATT, SNEGSKA (reference sequence). Deletions cut 3 bases from V and 6 bases from J, with 12 bases between.

This clonotype appeared a few times. J is TRBJ2-1 and V is TRBV7-6, with D tentatively TRBD2 (5 bases). V lost 5 bases, J lost 7 bases, and 15 bases lay in between. Germline V gives CDR1 SGHVS, CDR2 FNYEAQ. CDR3 length: 14 amino acids. CDR3 in amino acids: CASSLEPVANEQFF. The DNA of the CDR3 is TGTGCCAGCAGCCTAGAGCCAGTAGCGAATGAGCAGTTCTTC.

The chain combines TRBV7-2 with TRBJ1-2; 10 bases are shared with TRBD1. The CDR3 has 17 amino acids. After removal of 4 bases from V and 8 bases from J, the junction contained 16 bases not matched to a gene. Germline assignment: CDR1 SGHTA and CDR2 FQGNSA. The CDR3 sequence: CASSSPPGQGRAEGYTF. The CDR3 DNA reads TGTGCCAGCAGCTCACCTCCGGGACAGGGGAGGGCGGAGGGCTACACCTTC.

The gene calls are TRBV6-2 or TRBV6-3 and TRBJ2-3, with TRBD2 matching over 11 bases. The CDR3 runs 14 residues. Trimming cost V 7 bases and J 6 bases; bases outside gene matches: 6. CDR1 and CDR2 (germline): MNHEY, SVGEGT. The CDR3 DNA sequence: TGTGCCAGCAACCCCAGACTAGCGGGGGATACGCAGTATTTT. The encoded protein is CASNPRLAGDTQYF.

The chain employs TRBV6-5 and TRBJ2-7; D ambiguous. Trimming cost V 8 bases and J 1 base, with 12 bases left between them. The V gene's germline CDR1 is MNHEY and CDR2 SVGAGI. The CDR3 has 13 residues. The CDR3: CASYPVGSYEQYF. Here the CDR3 DNA reads TGTGCCAGCTATCCGGTCGGGTCCTACGAGCAGTACTTC.

This clonotype was picked up many times. The V call is TRBV20-1, the J call TRBJ2-1, with a possible D match to TRBD1 (6 bases). The V gene lost 4 bases and the J gene lost 8 bases, with 24 bases spanning the gap. Looked up from germline, CDR1 is DFQATT and CDR2 is SNEGSKA (reference sequence). The CDR3 is 16 residues long. The CDR3 nucleotides are TGCAGTGCTACAAACAGGGAAGGTCCATTACGGGATGAGCAGTTCTTC. This gives the protein CSATNREGPLRDEQFF.

The gene calls are TRBV12-3 or TRBV12-4 and TRBJ2-3; a weak D match, TRBD2 (5 bases). This CDR3 comprises 13 residues. The V gene lost 6 bases and the J gene lost 4 bases, with 11 bases spanning the gap. The CDR3 here is CASSTDCADTQYF. The CDR3 DNA sequence: TGTGCCAGCAGCACGGACTGCGCAGATACGCAGTATTTT.

The chain joins TRBV7-2 to TRBJ2-7, with D unclear. This CDR3 contains 11 residues. CDR1 is SGHTA, CDR2 FQGNSA, per germline. The V and J ends lost 6 bases and 12 bases respectively, with 15 bases between them. CDR3 sequence: CASSLRSNRYF. The CDR3 region has the DNA TGTGCCAGCAGTTTGCGGTCCAATCGGTACTTC.

CDR3 sequence: CSVGSSAGGQYF. The CDR3 region has the DNA TGCAGCGTTGGATCGAGCGCCGGGGGGCAGTACTTC. This chain uses TRBV29-1 with TRBJ2-7; a weak D match, TRBD2 (6 bases). With 4 bases removed from V and 9 bases from J, the gap between germline ends came to 16 bases. CDR3 size: 12 residues. CDR1 and CDR2 from the germline V gene are SQVTM and ANQGSEA.